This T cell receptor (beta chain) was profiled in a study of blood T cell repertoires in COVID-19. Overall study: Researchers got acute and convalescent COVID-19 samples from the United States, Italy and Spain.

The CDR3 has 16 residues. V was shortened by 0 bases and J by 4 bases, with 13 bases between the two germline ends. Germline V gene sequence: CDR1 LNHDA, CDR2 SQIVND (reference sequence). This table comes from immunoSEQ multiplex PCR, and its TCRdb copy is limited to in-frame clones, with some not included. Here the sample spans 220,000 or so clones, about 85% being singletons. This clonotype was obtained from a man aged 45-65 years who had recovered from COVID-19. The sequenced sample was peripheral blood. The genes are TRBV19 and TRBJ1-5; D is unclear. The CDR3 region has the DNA TGTGCCAGTAGTATAGACCAACCGTTGAGGAATCAGCCCCAGCATTTT. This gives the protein CASSIDQPLRNQPQHF.